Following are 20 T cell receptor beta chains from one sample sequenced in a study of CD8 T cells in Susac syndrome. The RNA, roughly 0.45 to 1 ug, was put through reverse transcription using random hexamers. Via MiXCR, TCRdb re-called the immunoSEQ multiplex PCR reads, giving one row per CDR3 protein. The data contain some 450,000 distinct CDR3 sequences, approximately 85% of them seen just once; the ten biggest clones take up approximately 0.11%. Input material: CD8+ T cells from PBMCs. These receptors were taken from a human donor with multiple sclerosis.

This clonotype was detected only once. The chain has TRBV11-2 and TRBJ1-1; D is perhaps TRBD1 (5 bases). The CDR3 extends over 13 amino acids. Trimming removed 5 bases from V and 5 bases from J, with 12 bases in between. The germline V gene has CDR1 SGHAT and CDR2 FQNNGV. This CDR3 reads CASSRWGVTEAFF. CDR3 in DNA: TGTGCCAGCAGCCGTTGGGGGGTGACTGAAGCTTTCTTT.

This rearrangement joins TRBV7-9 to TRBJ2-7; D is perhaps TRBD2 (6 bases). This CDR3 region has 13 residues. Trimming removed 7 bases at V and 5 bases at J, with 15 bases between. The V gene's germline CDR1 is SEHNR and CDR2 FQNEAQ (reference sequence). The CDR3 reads CASTSGGPDEQYF. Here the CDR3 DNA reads TGTGCCAGCACCTCCGGGGGTCCGGACGAGCAGTACTTC.

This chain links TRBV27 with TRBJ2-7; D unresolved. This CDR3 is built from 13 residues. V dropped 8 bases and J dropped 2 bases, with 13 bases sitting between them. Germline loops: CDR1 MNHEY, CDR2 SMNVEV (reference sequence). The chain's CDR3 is CASFFGAAYEQYF. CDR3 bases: TGTGCCAGCTTTTTTGGCGCGGCCTACGAGCAGTACTTC.

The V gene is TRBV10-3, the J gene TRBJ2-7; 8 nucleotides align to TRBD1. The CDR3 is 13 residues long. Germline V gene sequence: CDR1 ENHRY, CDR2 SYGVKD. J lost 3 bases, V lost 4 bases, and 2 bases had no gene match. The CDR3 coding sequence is TGTGCCATCAGTGGAGGACAGGGCTACGAGCAGTACTTC. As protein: CAISGGQGYEQYF.

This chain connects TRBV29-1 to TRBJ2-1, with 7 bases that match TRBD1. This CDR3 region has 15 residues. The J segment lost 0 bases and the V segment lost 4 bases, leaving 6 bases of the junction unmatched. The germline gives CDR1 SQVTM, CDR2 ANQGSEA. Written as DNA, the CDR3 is TGCAGCGTTGGGGGCGGACAGGTCTCCTACAATGAGCAGTTCTTC. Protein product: CSVGGGQVSYNEQFF.

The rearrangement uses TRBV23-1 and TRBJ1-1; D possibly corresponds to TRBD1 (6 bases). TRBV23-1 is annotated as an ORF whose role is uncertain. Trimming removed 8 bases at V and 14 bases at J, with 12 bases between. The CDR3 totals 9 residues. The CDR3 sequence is CASDRRGFF. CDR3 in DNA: TGCGCCAGCGATCGAAGGGGGTTCTTT.

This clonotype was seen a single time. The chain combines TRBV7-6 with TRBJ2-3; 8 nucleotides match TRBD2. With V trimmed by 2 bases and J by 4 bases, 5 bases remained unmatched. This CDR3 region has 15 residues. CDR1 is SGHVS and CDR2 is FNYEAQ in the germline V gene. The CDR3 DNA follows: TGTGCCAGCAGCTTAAACGGGGGGGCCTCAGATACGCAGTATTTT. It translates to CASSLNGGASDTQYF.

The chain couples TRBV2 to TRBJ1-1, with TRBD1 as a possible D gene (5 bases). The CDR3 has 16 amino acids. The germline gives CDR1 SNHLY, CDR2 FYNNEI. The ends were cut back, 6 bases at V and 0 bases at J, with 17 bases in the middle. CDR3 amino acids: CASSSLNGAMNTEAFF. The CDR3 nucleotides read TGTGCCAGCAGCTCACTGAATGGGGCCATGAACACTGAAGCTTTCTTT.

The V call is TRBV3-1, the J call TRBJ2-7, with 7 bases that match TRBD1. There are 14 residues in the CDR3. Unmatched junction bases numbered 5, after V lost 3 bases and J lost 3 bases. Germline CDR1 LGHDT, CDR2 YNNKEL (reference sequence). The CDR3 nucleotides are TGTGCCAGCAGCCACGGGGACAGTTACTACGAGCAGTACTTC. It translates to CASSHGDSYYEQYF.

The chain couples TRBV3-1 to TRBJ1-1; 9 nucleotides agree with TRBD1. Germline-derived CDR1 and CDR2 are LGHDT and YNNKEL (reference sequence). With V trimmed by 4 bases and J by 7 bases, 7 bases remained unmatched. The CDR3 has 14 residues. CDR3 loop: CASSPWDRDGEAFF. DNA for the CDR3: TGTGCCAGCAGCCCCTGGGACAGGGACGGTGAAGCTTTCTTT.

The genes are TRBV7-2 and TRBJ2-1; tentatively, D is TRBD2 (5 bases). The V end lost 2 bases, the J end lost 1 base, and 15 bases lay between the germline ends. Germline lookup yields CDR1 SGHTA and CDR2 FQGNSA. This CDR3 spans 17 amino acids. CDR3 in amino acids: CASSLWGVLESYNEQFF. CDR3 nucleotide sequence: TGTGCCAGCAGCTTATGGGGAGTACTAGAATCCTACAATGAGCAGTTCTTC.

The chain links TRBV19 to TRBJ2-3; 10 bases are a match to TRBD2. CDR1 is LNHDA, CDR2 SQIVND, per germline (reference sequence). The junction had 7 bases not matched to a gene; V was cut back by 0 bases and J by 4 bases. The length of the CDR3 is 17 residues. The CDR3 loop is CASSIERTSGYPDTQYF. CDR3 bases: TGTGCCAGTAGTATAGAGCGGACTAGCGGTTACCCAGATACGCAGTATTTT. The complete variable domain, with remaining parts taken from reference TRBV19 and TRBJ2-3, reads DGGITQSPKYLFRKEGQNVTLSCEQNLNHDAMYWYRQDPGQGLRLIYYSQIVNDFQKGDIAEGYSVSREKKESFPLTVTSAQKNPTAFYLCASSIERTSGYPDTQYFGPGTRLTVL.

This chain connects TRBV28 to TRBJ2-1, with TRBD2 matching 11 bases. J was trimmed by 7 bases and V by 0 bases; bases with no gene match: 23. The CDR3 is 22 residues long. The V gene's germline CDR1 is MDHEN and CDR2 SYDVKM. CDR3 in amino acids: CASSLWRSGPGTSGGGGNEQFF. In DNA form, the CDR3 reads TGTGCCAGCAGTTTATGGCGATCCGGCCCCGGGACTAGCGGTGGAGGAGGAAATGAGCAGTTCTTC.

The CDR3 reads CASTAGTENEKLFF. The CDR3 DNA reads TGTGCCAGCACCGCAGGGACAGAGAATGAAAAACTGTTTTTT. The chain joins TRBV2 to TRBJ1-4; 7 positions agree with TRBD1. The CDR3 covers 14 residues. V shed 7 bases, J shed 5 bases, and the junction held 7 bases outside the gene matches. CDR1 and CDR2 from the germline V gene are SNHLY and FYNNEI.

The CDR3: CASTEWGPGGDGYTF. The CDR3 DNA sequence: TGTGCCAGCACCGAGTGGGGACCCGGAGGGGATGGCTACACCTTC. The V gene is TRBV28, the J gene TRBJ1-2; the D gene is possibly TRBD1 (5 bases). The CDR3 spans 15 residues. V was shortened by 7 bases and J by 6 bases, with 21 bases between the two germline ends. Germline CDR1 MDHEN, CDR2 SYDVKM.

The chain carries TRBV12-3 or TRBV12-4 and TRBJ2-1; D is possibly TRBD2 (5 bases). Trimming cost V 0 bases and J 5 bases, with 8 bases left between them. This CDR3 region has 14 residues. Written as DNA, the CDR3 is TGTGCCAGCAGTTTAGCGGGAGCCAACAATGAGCAGTTCTTC. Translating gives CASSLAGANNEQFF.

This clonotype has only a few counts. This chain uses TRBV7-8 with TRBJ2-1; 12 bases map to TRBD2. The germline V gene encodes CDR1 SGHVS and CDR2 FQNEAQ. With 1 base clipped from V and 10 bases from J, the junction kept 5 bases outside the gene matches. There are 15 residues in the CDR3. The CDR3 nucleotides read TGTGCCAGCAGCTTAGAGCCTAGCGGGAGGGCCGAGCAGTTCTTC. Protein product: CASSLEPSGRAEQFF.

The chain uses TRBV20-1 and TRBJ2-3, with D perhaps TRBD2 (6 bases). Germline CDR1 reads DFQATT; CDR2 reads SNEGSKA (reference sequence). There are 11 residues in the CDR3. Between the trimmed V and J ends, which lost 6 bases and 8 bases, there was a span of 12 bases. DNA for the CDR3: TGCAGTGCAGAGGGACTGGGTACGCAGTATTTT. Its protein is CSAEGLGTQYF.

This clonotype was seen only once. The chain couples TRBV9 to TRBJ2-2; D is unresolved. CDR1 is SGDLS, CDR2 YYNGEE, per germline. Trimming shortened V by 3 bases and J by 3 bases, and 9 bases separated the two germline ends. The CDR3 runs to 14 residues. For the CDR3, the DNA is TGTGCCAGCAGCGCGGTTCTGGACACCGGGGAGCTGTTTTTT. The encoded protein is CASSAVLDTGELFF.

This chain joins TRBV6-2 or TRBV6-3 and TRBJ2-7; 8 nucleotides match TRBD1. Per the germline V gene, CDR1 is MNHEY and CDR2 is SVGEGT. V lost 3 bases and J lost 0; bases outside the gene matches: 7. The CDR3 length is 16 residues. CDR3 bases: TGTGCCAGCAGTTATCCTCGGACAGGGAACTCCTACGAGCAGTACTTC. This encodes CASSYPRTGNSYEQYF.